A selection of T cell receptor beta chains follows, all from one sample in a study of cytomegalovirus exposure and HLA in healthy donors. The protocol was immunoSEQ multiplex PCR, while the TCRdb copy is restricted to in-frame clones and leaves out a portion. The sample shows 95,000 to 100,000 clones, under 85% of them seen only once. Material for sequencing was PBMCs. The receptors here all came from a man aged 35-49 years in good health and CMV-seronegative. The CDR3 runs from the conserved cysteine through the conserved F or W. The D gene is left open where the match is weak. For some rows the clone size is stated as once, few or many, or as a class when expanded; others skip it.

d_call: -; clone_size: -; j_call: TRBJ1-1; v_call: TRBV9; cdr3_aa: CASSVEARPGGTEAFF; cdr3_nt: TGTGCCAGCAGCGTAGAGGCCCGTCCGGGGGGGACTGAAGCTTTCTTT
d_call: TRBD2; clone_size: -; j_call: TRBJ2-3; v_call: TRBV11-2; cdr3_aa: CASSSTSWLGTDTQYF; cdr3_nt: TGTGCCAGCAGCTCGACTAGCTGGTTGGGCACAGATACGCAGTATTTT
d_call: -; clone_size: -; j_call: TRBJ2-5; v_call: TRBV9; cdr3_aa: CASSSSPQETQYF; cdr3_nt: TGTGCCAGCAGCTCCTCCCCTCAAGAGACCCAGTACTTC
d_call: TRBD1; clone_size: few; j_call: TRBJ1-2; v_call: TRBV7-9; cdr3_aa: CASSQRTGLYGYTF; cdr3_nt: TGTGCCAGCAGCCAGAGGACAGGCCTATATGGCTACACCTTC
d_call: TRBD1; clone_size: -; j_call: TRBJ2-7; v_call: TRBV4-1; cdr3_aa: CASSQGQGAGYEQYF; cdr3_nt: TGCGCCAGCAGCCAAGGACAGGGGGCCGGCTACGAGCAGTACTTC
d_call: -; clone_size: -; j_call: TRBJ2-6; v_call: TRBV6-5; cdr3_aa: CASSQNLIRANVLTF; cdr3_nt: TGTGCCAGCAGCCAAAACCTAATTAGGGCCAACGTCCTGACTTTC
d_call: TRBD1; clone_size: few; j_call: TRBJ1-4; v_call: TRBV28; cdr3_aa: CASSNRGTNEKLFF; cdr3_nt: TGTGCCAGCAGTAACAGGGGCACTAATGAAAAACTGTTTTTT
d_call: TRBD1; clone_size: few; j_call: TRBJ2-2; v_call: TRBV19; cdr3_aa: CASSISGTATGELFF; cdr3_nt: TGTGCCAGTAGTATTTCAGGGACAGCCACCGGGGAGCTGTTTTTT
d_call: -; clone_size: -; j_call: TRBJ1-6; v_call: TRBV2; cdr3_aa: CASSEWGVGYNSPLHF; cdr3_nt: TGTGCCAGCAGTGAATGGGGAGTGGGCTATAATTCACCCCTCCACTTT
d_call: -; clone_size: -; j_call: TRBJ1-2; v_call: TRBV2; cdr3_aa: CASRQIYGYTF; cdr3_nt: TGTGCCAGCAGACAGATCTATGGCTACACCTTC
d_call: TRBD1; clone_size: -; j_call: TRBJ1-6; v_call: TRBV14; cdr3_aa: CASSTRDRVDSPLHF; cdr3_nt: TGTGCCAGCAGCACCCGGGACAGGGTTGATTCACCCCTCCACTTT
d_call: TRBD1; clone_size: -; j_call: TRBJ1-1; v_call: TRBV6-1; cdr3_aa: CANRDRNTEAFF; cdr3_nt: TGTGCCAATAGGGACAGGAACACTGAAGCTTTCTTT
d_call: TRBD2; clone_size: -; j_call: TRBJ2-1; v_call: TRBV5-6; cdr3_aa: CASSLDGRVYNEQFF; cdr3_nt: TGTGCCAGCAGCTTGGACGGGAGGGTCTACAATGAGCAGTTCTTC
d_call: -; clone_size: once; j_call: TRBJ2-7; v_call: TRBV5-1; cdr3_aa: CASSLEIGHGIDEQYF; cdr3_nt: TGCGCCAGCAGCCTGGAGATTGGCCACGGGATCGACGAGCAGTACTTC
d_call: -; clone_size: few; j_call: TRBJ2-5; v_call: TRBV5-1; cdr3_aa: CASSIRTQSQLETQYF; cdr3_nt: TGCGCCAGCAGCATAAGGACACAAAGCCAGTTAGAGACCCAGTACTTC
d_call: TRBD1; clone_size: -; j_call: TRBJ1-4; v_call: TRBV7-2; cdr3_aa: CASSPQGAKVGALNEKLFF; cdr3_nt: TGTGCCAGCAGTCCTCAGGGGGCGAAAGTAGGGGCACTTAATGAAAAACTGTTTTTT
d_call: -; clone_size: -; j_call: TRBJ2-7; v_call: TRBV11-2; cdr3_aa: CASSLDYRVEQYF; cdr3_nt: TGTGCCAGCAGCTTAGATTACAGGGTTGAGCAGTACTTC
d_call: TRBD2; clone_size: -; j_call: TRBJ2-3; v_call: TRBV5-6; cdr3_aa: CASRNGASGVGDTQYF; cdr3_nt: TGTGCCAGCCGGAACGGGGCTAGCGGGGTCGGCGATACGCAGTATTTT
d_call: TRBD2; clone_size: -; j_call: TRBJ2-1; v_call: TRBV9; cdr3_aa: CASSPRLAGDNNEQFF; cdr3_nt: TGTGCCAGCAGCCCCCGACTAGCGGGGGACAACAATGAGCAGTTCTTC
d_call: -; clone_size: -; j_call: TRBJ1-6; v_call: TRBV6-1; cdr3_aa: CASSDTRENSPLHF; cdr3_nt: TGTGCCAGCAGTGATACCAGGGAAAATTCACCCCTCCACTTT
d_call: TRBD2; clone_size: -; j_call: TRBJ2-7; v_call: TRBV10-1; cdr3_aa: CASSESSSGSPEQYF; cdr3_nt: TGCGCCAGCAGTGAGTCAAGTAGCGGGAGCCCCGAGCAGTACTTC
d_call: -; clone_size: -; j_call: TRBJ2-7; v_call: TRBV10-2; cdr3_aa: CASSELQGSYEQYF; cdr3_nt: TGCGCCAGCAGTGAGTTGCAGGGTTCCTACGAGCAGTACTTC